Each of the 30 T cell receptor beta chains below was sequenced from the same sample in a study of regulatory T cells in long-lasting Graves disease. Noted time point: persistent/refractory GD, antithyroid drugs over 5 years with positive TRAb. PBMC-derived RNA was used for the TCR library. Sequencing libraries for TCR beta were prepared with iRepertoire HTBI primers and Arm-PCR of CDR3 regions. TCRdb ran MiXCR on the multiplex PCR reads and lists one entry per CDR3 protein. This sample has fewer than 400,000 distinct CDR3 sequences, with 15% to 20% found just once. The specimen was peripheral blood mononuclear cells (PBMCs), collected when the disease was refractory, from a patient treated with antithyroid drugs. The origin of the receptors is a female donor with Graves disease.

This clonotype was detected ten times or more. Here the CDR3 reads CASSSLGTYNYGYTF. The CDR3 nucleotides are TGTGCCAGCAGCTCCCTCGGGACATATAACTATGGCTACACCTTC. The rearrangement uses TRBV7-2 and TRBJ1-2; maybe TRBD1 (6 bases). Germline assignment: CDR1 SGHTA and CDR2 FQGNSA. V dropped 4 bases and J dropped 1 base, with 13 bases sitting between them. This CDR3 contains 15 residues.

This clonotype has ten or more counts. The chain joins TRBV7-2 to TRBJ1-2; D perhaps matches TRBD1 (5 bases). The ends were cut back, 0 bases at V and 1 base at J, with 9 bases in the middle. Germline V CDR1 and CDR2: SGHTA, FQGNSA. CDR3 length: 15 residues. DNA for the CDR3: TGTGCCAGCAGCTTAGCAGGGACCTATAACTATGGCTACACCTTC. It encodes CASSLAGTYNYGYTF.

This clonotype was recorded a few times. The CDR3: CASSLSGGINTGELFF. The CDR3 region has the DNA TGTGCCAGCAGCCTTAGCGGGGGGATAAACACCGGGGAGCTGTTTTTT. This sequence joins TRBV6-1 and TRBJ2-2; 10 bases are shared with TRBD2. The J segment lost 2 bases and the V segment lost 6 bases, leaving 6 bases of the junction unmatched. CDR1 is MNHNS, CDR2 SASEGT, per germline. This CDR3 region has 16 residues.

This clonotype was detected only a few times. The genes are TRBV28 and TRBJ2-7, with 10 nucleotides matching TRBD1. Germline lookup yields CDR1 MDHEN and CDR2 SYDVKM. With V trimmed by 6 bases and J by 1 base, 6 bases remained unmatched. This CDR3 region has 15 residues. The CDR3 DNA reads as TGTGCCAGCAGATCCGGGACAGGGGCTTCCTACGAGCAGTACTTC. Its protein is CASRSGTGASYEQYF.

J is TRBJ2-5 and V is TRBV5-1, with D possibly being TRBD1 (5 bases). V was shortened by 0 bases and J by 3 bases, with 9 bases between the two germline ends. Looked up from germline, CDR1 is SGHRS and CDR2 is YFSETQ. The CDR3 contains 14 residues. In nucleotides, the CDR3 is TGCGCCAGCAGCTTGGGCAGGGTCGAAGAGACCCAGTACTTC. This encodes CASSLGRVEETQYF.

At least ten counts were recorded for this clonotype. The chain is built from TRBV2 and TRBJ1-6; no clear D. The CDR3 covers 13 residues. CDR1 SNHLY and CDR2 FYNNEI come from the germline V gene. Trimming stripped 7 bases from V and 7 bases from J, with 11 bases between. CDR3 DNA: TGTGCCAGCAAGGAGGATAGGAATTCACCCCTCCACTTT. This sequence encodes CASKEDRNSPLHF.

Concerning this clonotype itself: A much larger clone differs by one base, so this may be a read error. V gene TRBV12-3 or TRBV12-4 combines with J gene TRBJ2-5; D is ambiguous. The CDR3 runs to 13 residues. The CDR3 sequence: CAGSSAHQETQYF. The CDR3, as DNA: TGTGCCGGCAGTTCAGCTCACCAAGAGACCCAGTACTTC.

This clonotype was detected a few times. The missing conserved phenylalanine or tryptophan at the end of this CDR3 makes a read error likely. The rearrangement joins TRBV27 to TRBJ1-1, with 10 bases lining up with TRBD1. J gave up 1 base and V 6 bases, and 2 bases lay outside the gene matches. The CDR3 consists of 14 residues. The germline gives CDR1 MNHEY, CDR2 SMNVEV (reference sequence). CDR3 nucleotides: TGTGCCAGCAGATGGACAGGGGGGAACACTGAAGCTTTCCTT. Translated: CASRWTGGNTEAFL.

This clonotype came up many times. This chain connects TRBV9 to TRBJ1-6; D remains ambiguous. The CDR3 length is 14 residues. Germline-derived CDR1 and CDR2 are SGDLS and YYNGEE. V shed 4 bases and J shed 5 bases, with 10 bases lying between them. CDR3 DNA: TGTGCCAGCAGCCCGAGAACGAATAATTCACCCCTCCACTTT. Protein sequence: CASSPRTNNSPLHF.

This clonotype was counted a few times. The rearrangement joins TRBV7-8 to TRBJ2-2; no reliable D call. V was cut by 1 base and J by 12 bases, with 9 bases left in between. Per germline, CDR1 SGHVS and CDR2 FQNEAQ. The CDR3 covers 12 residues. CDR3 DNA: TGTGCCAGCAGCTTAGGGCGGTCCCAGCTGTTTTTT. Its translation: CASSLGRSQLFF.

The chain recombines TRBV28 with TRBJ2-2; TRBD1 matches at 9 bases. The CDR3 has 14 amino acids. With V trimmed by 10 bases and J by 4 bases, 7 bases remained unmatched. Germline V gene lookup returns CDR1 MDHEN and CDR2 SYDVKM. DNA for the CDR3: TGTGCCATTGACAGGGGGTTAGGCACCGGGGAGCTGTTTTTT. Translated, it gives CAIDRGLGTGELFF.

A remark on this clonotype: Given a much more abundant clone one base away, this may be a read error. The CDR3 end shows no conserved phenylalanine or tryptophan, and so a read error is likely. This chain connects TRBV20-1 to TRBJ2-2; 7 nucleotides agree with TRBD2. CDR3 size: 12 residues. CDR1 is DFQATT and CDR2 is SNEGSKA in the germline V gene (reference sequence). After removal of 4 bases from V and 7 bases from J, the junction contained 3 bases not matched to a gene. As DNA, the CDR3 is TGCAGTGCTAAGGGGAGGGGCGGGGAGCTGTTTTCT. Translated, it gives CSAKGRGGELFS.

V gene TRBV20-1 combines with J gene TRBJ2-1; D may be TRBD2 (5 bases). The CDR3 length is 11 residues. Trimming removed 8 bases at V and 7 bases at J, with 12 bases between. The V gene's germline CDR1 is DFQATT and CDR2 SNEGSKA (reference sequence). The CDR3 coding sequence is TGCAGTCCTCATATAGCGAATGAGCAGTTCTTC. This sequence encodes CSPHIANEQFF.

Notes on this clonotype: Possible read error: a much larger clone is one base away. The CDR3 loop reads CASSEEGERGTHEQYF. CDR3 bases: TGTGCCAGCAGTGAAGAGGGGGAGAGGGGGACCCACGAGCAGTACTTC. The chain links TRBV6-2 or TRBV6-3 to TRBJ2-7; D may be TRBD1 (6 bases). The CDR3 sequence is 16 residues long. CDR1 is MNHEY, CDR2 SVGEGT, per germline. The V end was cut by 5 bases, the J end by 5 bases, with 22 bases between.

This clonotype has a handful of counts. The rearrangement links TRBV6-5 to TRBJ1-1; TRBD1 agrees at 8 bases. CDR1 is MNHEY, CDR2 SVGAGI, per germline. The CDR3 totals 15 residues. J gave up 5 bases and V 0 bases, and 5 bases lay outside the gene matches. The CDR3 is CASSYSQGAWTEAFF. CDR3 coding DNA: TGTGCCAGCAGTTACTCTCAGGGGGCATGGACTGAAGCTTTCTTT.

The sample holds many counts of this clonotype. The rearrangement uses TRBV11-2 and TRBJ2-7, with D possibly called TRBD1 or TRBD2 (6 bases each). The germline V and J ends were trimmed by 1 base and 2 bases, with 12 bases remaining between them. The germline V gene encodes CDR1 SGHAT and CDR2 FQNNGV. The CDR3 spans 15 residues. The CDR3 protein is CASSLGGGGTYEQYF. As DNA, the CDR3 is TGTGCCAGCAGCTTAGGAGGAGGGGGGACCTACGAGCAGTACTTC. Full variable domain (rest looked up from reference TRBV11-2 and TRBJ2-7): EAGVAQSPRYKIIEKRQSVAFWCNPISGHATLYWYQQILGQGPKLLIQFQNNGVVDDSQLPKDRFSAERLKGVDSTLKIQPAKLEDSAVYLCASSLGGGGTYEQYFGPGTRLTVT.

The chain recombines TRBV18 with TRBJ2-2, with 7 positions matching TRBD1. Germline-derived CDR1 and CDR2 are KGHSH and LQKENI. With 3 bases clipped from V and 2 bases from J, the junction kept 6 bases outside the gene matches. This CDR3 comprises 16 residues. Here the CDR3 reads CASSPWTGPNTGELFF. DNA for the CDR3: TGTGCCAGCTCACCTTGGACAGGACCAAACACCGGGGAGCTGTTTTTT.

The genes are TRBV5-6 and TRBJ1-6; D remains ambiguous. This CDR3 region has 13 residues. V was clipped by 4 bases and J by 9 bases, with 11 bases between them. Looked up from germline, CDR1 is SGHDT and CDR2 is YYEEEE. The CDR3 reads CASSTDRGSPLHF. The CDR3 DNA sequence: TGTGCCAGCAGCACGGACCGGGGTTCACCCCTCCACTTT.

V usage is TRBV15 and J usage is TRBJ1-1; a weak D match, TRBD1 (6 bases). The CDR3 covers 16 residues. In germline, CDR1 is LNHNV, CDR2 YYDKDF (reference sequence). Between the trimmed V and J ends, which lost 2 bases and 8 bases, there was a span of 21 bases. CDR3 residues: CATSRPPGDRSSEAFF. DNA of the CDR3: TGTGCCACCAGCAGACCCCCCGGCGACAGGTCATCAGAAGCTTTCTTT.

This clonotype was seen ten or more times. The J gene is TRBJ2-7, the V gene TRBV12-3 or TRBV12-4; D gene ambiguous. Trimming shortened V by 3 bases and J by 3 bases, and 12 bases separated the two germline ends. CDR3 size: 14 residues. The CDR3 spells CASSLGGVIYEQYF. The CDR3 bases are TGTGCCAGCAGTTTGGGCGGAGTTATCTACGAGCAGTACTTC.

There are a few counts of this clonotype. The chain combines TRBV6-2 or TRBV6-3 with TRBJ2-3, with a possible D match to TRBD2 (6 bases). CDR3 length: 14 amino acids. The V end was cut by 0 bases, the J end by 3 bases, with 7 bases between. Germline CDR1 MNHEY, CDR2 SVGEGT. CDR3 bases: TGTGCCAGCAGTTACTCGGGGAGGACAGATACGCAGTATTTT. It is translated as CASSYSGRTDTQYF.

This clonotype was observed at least ten times. V and J are TRBV28 and TRBJ1-5, with TRBD1 matching 10 bases. Germline V gene lookup returns CDR1 MDHEN and CDR2 SYDVKM. With 8 bases clipped from V and 6 bases from J, the junction kept 1 base outside the gene matches. The CDR3 consists of 12 residues. The CDR3 region is CASGQGVQPQHF. CDR3 nucleotide sequence: TGTGCCAGCGGACAGGGGGTTCAGCCCCAGCATTTT.

This clonotype was counted at least ten times. The chain links TRBV6-1 to TRBJ1-2, with 9 nucleotides matching TRBD1. Germline V gene sequence: CDR1 MNHNS, CDR2 SASEGT. The CDR3 is 14 residues long. Trimming removed 5 bases from V and 1 base from J; junction bases left unmatched: 2. CDR3 protein: CASSRDRDNYGYTF. The CDR3 region has the DNA TGTGCCAGCAGTCGGGACAGGGATAACTATGGCTACACCTTC.

Only a few counts were recorded for this clonotype. The V call is TRBV4-3, the J call TRBJ2-1; D may be TRBD2 (5 bases). The V and J ends lost 0 bases and 7 bases respectively, with 16 bases between them. The germline CDR1 and CDR2 sequences are LGHNA and YSLEER. CDR3 size: 16 residues. This CDR3 reads CASSQEITRGQNEQFF. CDR3 nucleotides: TGCGCCAGCAGCCAAGAAATCACTAGAGGCCAAAATGAGCAGTTCTTC.

Points on this clonotype: Since a much larger clone is just one base distant, this may be a read error. This sequence joins TRBV7-2 and TRBJ2-7, with 8 nucleotides matching TRBD1. The CDR3 is 13 residues long. Germline V lookup: CDR1 SGHTA, CDR2 FQGNSA. CDR3 sequence (DNA): TGTGCCAGCAGCTTGTCAGGGGGCGACGAGCAGCACTTC. Translation gives CASSLSGGDEQHF.

This clonotype was detected ten times or more. The chain recombines TRBV5-1 with TRBJ2-5; either TRBD1 or TRBD2 may fit D (5 bases each). V dropped 5 bases and J dropped 5 bases, with 16 bases sitting between them. Germline-derived CDR1 and CDR2 are SGHRS and YFSETQ. This CDR3 region has 14 residues. As DNA, the CDR3 is TGCGCCAGCAGTCATGGGACCAGCCGGGAGACCCAGTACTTC. Its protein is CASSHGTSRETQYF.

The rearrangement links TRBV20-1 to TRBJ2-7, with D maybe TRBD2 (6 bases). Germline V gives CDR1 DFQATT, CDR2 SNEGSKA (reference sequence). Trimming took off 5 bases at V and 2 bases at J, with 13 bases between the two ends. The length of the CDR3 is 13 residues. The CDR3, as DNA: TGCAGTGCTGAACGGGAGATCGCCTACGAGCAGTACTTC. This sequence encodes CSAEREIAYEQYF.

A few counts support this clonotype. An end of the junction does not agree with germline; a read error may underlie this. The chain couples TRBV13 to TRBJ2-7, with 7 nucleotides matching TRBD1. The CDR3 is 14 amino acids. Germline assignment: CDR1 PRHDT and CDR2 FYEKMQ (reference sequence). CDR3 protein: CTSSLPSTGYEQYF. CDR3 in DNA: TGTACCAGCAGCTTACCCTCGACAGGGTACGAGCAGTACTTC.

This clonotype was detected once. It may be a read error: a sequence one base away is much more abundant. The chain uses TRBV30 and TRBJ1-2; TRBD1 matches 7 bases. The V gene's germline CDR1 is GTSNPN and CDR2 SVGIG (reference sequence). The CDR3 extends over 13 amino acids. CDR3 DNA: TGTACCTGGAGCCGGACAGGTCCCTATGGCTACACCTTC. Translation: CTWSRTGPYGYTF.

This clonotype was seen ten or more times. This chain joins TRBV28 and TRBJ1-4, with 7 bases identical to TRBD1. The V gene end was trimmed by 5 bases and the J gene end by 8 bases; junction bases not matched to a gene: 8. The CDR3 is 14 amino acids. The V gene's germline CDR1 is MDHEN and CDR2 SYDVKM. This CDR3 is CASSIQGHGEKLFF. The CDR3 DNA reads TGTGCCAGCAGTATACAGGGGCATGGCGAAAAACTGTTTTTT.